These 3 T cell receptor beta chains originate from one sample sequenced in a study of graft-versus-host responses after intestinal transplantation. Libraries were prepared by immunoSEQ multiplex PCR; TCRdb keeps only in-frame clonotypes and omits some of them. This sample yields about 29,000 clones, of which about 90% are seen a single time; 11% belongs to the top ten. The sample was PBMCs, taken about 15 months after intestinal transplantation. The receptor source for this set is a human patient who received an intestinal transplant, so some T cells may come from the graft donor.

The chain joins TRBV7-2 to TRBJ2-3; a possible D gene is TRBD2 (7 bases). Germline values: CDR1 SGHTA, CDR2 FQGNSA. The germline V and J ends were trimmed by 5 bases and 6 bases, with 15 bases remaining between them. CDR3 size: 14 residues. The CDR3 DNA reads as TGTGCCAGCAGCGGAGGGGGGGGCCGGGATACGCAGTATTTT. Protein product: CASSGGGGRDTQYF.

This clone was recorded only once. The CDR3 nucleotides are TGCGCCAGCAGCTTGGGACAGGGCTACACTGAAGCTTTCTTT. Its translation is CASSLGQGYTEAFF. The V call is TRBV5-1, the J call TRBJ1-1; 7 bases line up with TRBD1. The CDR3 spans 14 residues. The V gene's germline CDR1 is SGHRS and CDR2 YFSETQ. Trimming at V came to 0 bases and at J to 3 bases, leaving 2 bases not matched to a gene.

The gene calls are TRBV5-4 and TRBJ2-7, with D tentatively TRBD2 (6 bases). In germline, CDR1 is SGHNT, CDR2 YYREEE (reference sequence). This CDR3 spans 17 amino acids. V was trimmed by 2 bases and J by 5 bases, leaving 23 bases between them. Here the CDR3 DNA reads TGTGCCAGCAGCTTCTCTGGGACTTGGGCGGGGTACGACGAGCAGTACTTC. Translating it yields CASSFSGTWAGYDEQYF.